These 2 T cell receptor beta chains were sequenced from one sample in a study of T cells in Graves' hyperthyroidism and ophthalmopathy. RNA transcripts were the template for amplifying TCR beta CDR3 regions. TCR CDR3 regions were first amplified by RT-PCR with HTBI primers. MiXCR, applied by TCRdb to the multiplex PCR reads, yields one record per CDR3 protein. The sample shows fewer than 400,000 distinct CDR3 sequences, approximately 25% of them seen only once. Sequenced: blood. These receptors were obtained from a man between 50 and 59 years old with Graves' hyperthyroidism.

The genes are TRBV6-1 and TRBJ2-7; 10 bases are a match to TRBD2. The CDR3 length is 14 residues. Germline V gene sequence: CDR1 MNHNS, CDR2 SASEGT. V lost 6 bases, J lost 0 bases, and 2 bases stayed unmatched. CDR3 in DNA: TGTGCCAGCAGAGGACTAGCGGCCTCCTACGAGCAGTACTTC. This encodes CASRGLAASYEQYF.

The chain combines TRBV29-1 with TRBJ2-5, with D unclear. CDR1 is SQVTM and CDR2 is ANQGSEA in the germline V gene. The CDR3 contains 12 residues. V gave up 2 bases and J gave up 2 bases, with 6 bases separating them. The CDR3 region has the DNA TGCAGCGTTGAAAAGGGTCAAGAGACCCAGTACTTC. It yields the protein CSVEKGQETQYF.